The text below deals with one T cell receptor beta chain. Its specificity is not known. Generated by immunoSEQ multiplex PCR, the TCRdb table keeps only in-frame clones and is missing some. The repertoire holds fewer than 45,000 clones, with 75% to 85% as singletons. This CDR3 region has 14 residues. From germline, CDR1 is SGHNT and CDR2 YYREEE (reference sequence). V shed 1 base and J shed 10 bases, with 17 bases lying between them. This sample was included in a study of a mutant IDH1 vaccine in newly diagnosed glioma. Study details: Treated patients, approximately 60% male and about 38% female, averaged approximately 40 years of age. Therapy received beforehand was radiotherapy, temozolomide, or both, with most patients given both.

Notes on the study in general: Induction of immune responses by the vaccine occurred in roughly 93% of patients.

Time point denoted: baseline, week 1 (first vaccination visit). Treatment denoted: pre-vaccination baseline after standard-of-care therapy. The chain couples TRBV5-4 to TRBJ1-1; TRBD1 is a possible D gene (6 bases). The sequence derives from a middle-aged man with glioma. Some clones in this sample may be carry-over from other donors' samples. The source was PBMCs, collected from a glioma patient treated with radiotherapy, temozolomide or both. CDR3 protein: CASSLMEGAGAAFF. For the CDR3, the DNA is TGTGCCAGCAGCTTGATGGAGGGCGCGGGGGCAGCTTTCTTT.